Following are 26 T cell receptor beta chains from one sample sequenced in a study of CD8 T cells in Susac syndrome. After extraction with the RNeasy kit, roughly 0.5 to 1 ug of the RNA was reverse transcribed using random hexamers. TCRdb analysed the immunoSEQ multiplex PCR reads with MiXCR anew, one entry per CDR3 protein. The table lists about 140,000 distinct CDR3 sequences, approximately 95% of them singletons. Specimen: CD4+ T cells from PBMCs. Receptor source: a human donor with Susac syndrome.

The DNA of the CDR3 is TGTGCCAGCAGCCAAGATGCACAGCCGAACACTGAAGCTTTCTTT. Amino acid sequence: CASSQDAQPNTEAFF. The chain links TRBV3-1 to TRBJ1-1; no firm D call. The CDR3 runs 15 residues. Germline V gene lookup returns CDR1 LGHDT and CDR2 YNNKEL (reference sequence). V lost 0 bases to trimming and J lost 1 base, with 9 bases between them.

This clonotype was seen just once. The chain has TRBV6-6 and TRBJ2-7; D is undetermined. V was clipped by 5 bases and J by 5 bases, with 13 bases between them. Germline V gene sequence: CDR1 MNHNY, CDR2 SVGAGI (reference sequence). The CDR3 length is 13 residues. CDR3 protein: CASSATAPHEQYF. CDR3 DNA sequence: TGTGCCAGCAGTGCCACCGCTCCCCACGAGCAGTACTTC.

This chain connects TRBV7-2 to TRBJ1-6; D gene unclear. This CDR3 spans 13 amino acids. From germline, CDR1 is SGHTA and CDR2 FQGNSA. Trimming took off 5 bases at V and 12 bases at J, with 14 bases between the two ends. The CDR3 sequence is CASSVAPEVPLHF. The CDR3 nucleotides read TGTGCCAGCAGCGTCGCCCCAGAGGTACCCCTCCACTTT.

V is TRBV30 and J is TRBJ1-1, with 9 positions matching TRBD1. Germline trimming cut 7 bases from V and 12 bases from J; bases unmatched to any gene: 9. Germline loops: CDR1 GTSNPN, CDR2 SVGIG (reference sequence). This CDR3 spans 11 amino acids. The CDR3 DNA follows: TGTGCCTCAGAGGGGGACAGGGTAACTTTCTTT. Translated: CASEGDRVTFF. Combining the CDR3 with reference TRBV30 and TRBJ1-1 gives the whole variable domain SQTIHQWPATLVQPVGSPLSLECTVEGTSNPNLYWYRQAAGRGLQLLFYSVGIGQISSEVPQNLSASRPQDRQFILSSKKLLLSDSGFYLCASEGDRVTFFGQGTRLTVV.

The chain has TRBV7-9 and TRBJ2-7; TRBD1 agrees at 11 bases. Germline V gene data show CDR1 as SEHNR and CDR2 as FQNEAQ (reference sequence). CDR3 length: 13 residues. The junction had 5 bases not matched to a gene; V was cut back by 2 bases and J by 11 bases. Here the CDR3 DNA reads TGTGCCAGCAGCTTATTGGGACAGGGGGACAAGTACTTC. Encoded protein: CASSLLGQGDKYF. Full variable domain (rest looked up from reference TRBV7-9 and TRBJ2-7): DTGVSQNPRHKITKRGQNVTFRCDPISEHNRLYWYRQTLGQGPEFLTYFQNEAQLEKSRLLSDRFSAERPKGSFSTLEIQRTEQGDSAMYLCASSLLGQGDKYFGPGTRLTVT.

In its sample, this clonotype was seen once. The V call is TRBV2, the J call TRBJ2-3; D call uncertain. The V end lost 8 bases, the J end lost 6 bases, and 9 bases lay between the germline ends. This CDR3 has 11 residues. From germline, CDR1 is SNHLY and CDR2 FYNNEI. The CDR3 region has the DNA TGTGCCAGCGGTCTTTGGGATACGCAGTATTTT. It encodes CASGLWDTQYF.

The rearrangement links TRBV5-1 to TRBJ2-2; D is possibly TRBD2 (5 bases). The CDR3 is 15 amino acids. With 0 bases removed from V and 4 bases from J, the gap between germline ends came to 10 bases. Germline V gene sequence: CDR1 SGHRS, CDR2 YFSETQ. The CDR3 coding sequence is TGCGCCAGCAGCTTGGCCCGGGGATCCACCGGGGAGCTGTTTTTT. It translates to CASSLARGSTGELFF.

The V gene is TRBV4-1, the J gene TRBJ2-5; 9 nucleotides line up with TRBD1. V gave up 0 bases and J gave up 4 bases; unmatched junction bases: 3. The CDR3 is made up of 15 amino acids. Germline V lookup: CDR1 MGHRA, CDR2 YSYEKL. Written as DNA, the CDR3 is TGCGCCAGCAGCCAAGAACAGGGGGCGAGAGAGACCCAGTACTTC. This sequence encodes CASSQEQGARETQYF.

The chain carries TRBV29-1 and TRBJ2-5, with a tentative D call TRBD1 (6 bases). The CDR3 totals 12 residues. Germline CDR1 and CDR2: SQVTM and ANQGSEA. Deletions cut 4 bases from V and 5 bases from J, with 11 bases between. CDR3 coding DNA: TGCAGCGTTGCCACAGGGAAGGAGACCCAGTACTTC. This codes for CSVATGKETQYF.

The V gene is TRBV5-1, the J gene TRBJ2-5, with 9 bases aligning to TRBD1. The length of the CDR3 is 16 residues. From germline, CDR1 is SGHRS and CDR2 YFSETQ. Trimming at V came to 1 base and at J to 3 bases, leaving 7 bases not matched to a gene. Here the CDR3 reads CASSLWFRDREETQYF. The CDR3 coding sequence is TGCGCCAGCAGCTTGTGGTTCCGGGACAGGGAAGAGACCCAGTACTTC.

The rearrangement links TRBV4-2 to TRBJ1-1, with D maybe TRBD1 (5 bases). Germline V gene data show CDR1 as LGHNA and CDR2 as YNFKEQ. Trimming took off 4 bases at V and 0 bases at J, with 12 bases between the two ends. The CDR3 is 15 residues long. CDR3 loop: CASSPDRTVNTEAFF. The CDR3 region has the DNA TGTGCCAGCAGCCCCGACAGAACAGTGAACACTGAAGCTTTCTTT.

The chain is built from TRBV4-1 and TRBJ1-3; perhaps TRBD1 as D (6 bases). Germline lookup yields CDR1 MGHRA and CDR2 YSYEKL. With 0 bases removed from V and 2 bases from J, the gap between germline ends came to 11 bases. The CDR3 is made up of 16 amino acids. CDR3 sequence reads: CASSQERTVTGNTIYF. CDR3 sequence (DNA): TGCGCCAGCAGCCAAGAAAGGACAGTTACTGGAAACACCATATATTTT.

The chain recombines TRBV9 with TRBJ2-3; D is uncertain. The CDR3 is 13 amino acids. The V end lost 3 bases, the J end lost 5 bases, and 10 bases lay between the germline ends. Germline V gene sequence: CDR1 SGDLS, CDR2 YYNGEE. In DNA form, the CDR3 reads TGTGCCAGCAGCGGAGGAACGAGAGATACGCAGTATTTT. Amino acid sequence: CASSGGTRDTQYF.

The rearrangement links TRBV9 to TRBJ2-2, with 7 positions matching TRBD2. There are 16 residues in the CDR3. V dropped 1 base and J dropped 1; count of bases not matched to a gene: 4. Germline V lookup: CDR1 SGDLS, CDR2 YYNGEE. CDR3: CASSVFQRGNTGELFF. The CDR3 nucleotides read TGTGCCAGCAGCGTATTTCAGCGGGGGAACACCGGGGAGCTGTTTTTT. The variable domain in full, with the rest retrieved from reference TRBV9 and TRBJ2-2, is DSGVTQTPKHLITATGQRVTLRCSPRSGDLSVYWYQQSLDQGLQFLIQYYNGEERAKGNILERFSAQQFPDLHSELNLSSLELGDSALYFCASSVFQRGNTGELFFGEGSRLTVL.

The rearrangement joins TRBV15 to TRBJ2-7; D might be TRBD1 or TRBD2, each matching 5 bases. The CDR3 totals 16 residues. The germline gives CDR1 LNHNV, CDR2 YYDKDF (reference sequence). V was trimmed by 0 bases and J by 2 bases, leaving 14 bases between them. CDR3 coding DNA: TGTGCCACCAGCAGAGATCAACCGCTGGGGGCCTACGAGCAGTACTTC. Protein: CATSRDQPLGAYEQYF.

The CDR3 loop is CAIMRGSGYNEQFF. The DNA of the CDR3 is TGTGCCATCATGCGGGGCAGCGGGTACAATGAGCAGTTCTTC. The chain employs TRBV10-3 and TRBJ2-1, with D tentatively TRBD2 (6 bases). Trimming shortened V by 7 bases and J by 4 bases, and 14 bases separated the two germline ends. CDR1 is ENHRY and CDR2 is SYGVKD in the germline V gene. The CDR3 is made up of 14 amino acids.

This clonotype was found once. This chain joins TRBV12-3 or TRBV12-4 and TRBJ1-1; D possibly corresponds to TRBD1 (6 bases). Trimming removed 4 bases at V and 5 bases at J, with 14 bases between. There are 14 residues in the CDR3. CDR3 loop: CASSSGRGWTEAFF. The CDR3 DNA sequence: TGTGCCAGCAGTTCCGGGAGGGGGTGGACTGAAGCTTTCTTT.

CDR3 coding DNA: TGTGCCAGCAGCGCCGACTTTAATTCACCCCTCCACTTT. This gives the protein CASSADFNSPLHF. The chain couples TRBV5-6 to TRBJ1-6, with D unresolved. This CDR3 is 13 amino acids long. CDR1 is SGHDT and CDR2 is YYEEEE in the germline V gene. V lost 4 bases, J lost 6 bases, and 8 bases lay in between.

V usage is TRBV4-2 and J usage is TRBJ2-1; tentative D call: TRBD1 (5 bases). The V and J ends lost 1 base and 2 bases respectively, with 6 bases between them. There are 14 residues in the CDR3. Germline CDR1 LGHNA, CDR2 YNFKEQ. Written as DNA, the CDR3 is TGTGCCAGCAGCCAAGGGGGCACCTACAATGAGCAGTTCTTC. The encoded protein is CASSQGGTYNEQFF.

V usage is TRBV11-2 and J usage is TRBJ1-5, with a tentative D call TRBD1 (5 bases). Trimming left V 5 bases short and J 8 bases short, with 13 bases between. The CDR3 covers 13 residues. In germline, CDR1 is SGHAT, CDR2 FQNNGV. The CDR3 spells CASSGTPGEPQHF. The CDR3 bases are TGTGCCAGCAGCGGGACGCCAGGTGAGCCCCAGCATTTT.

The chain couples TRBV5-1 to TRBJ2-5, with 12 positions matching TRBD1. J gave up 5 bases and V 4 bases, and 6 bases lay outside the gene matches. The CDR3 runs to 15 residues. The germline V gene has CDR1 SGHRS and CDR2 YFSETQ. The CDR3 loop reads CASSGRDRGRETQYF. The CDR3 DNA reads as TGCGCCAGCAGCGGCCGGGACAGGGGGCGGGAGACCCAGTACTTC.

The gene calls are TRBV5-6 and TRBJ1-3; unclear D gene. The V end was cut by 4 bases, the J end by 2 bases, with 10 bases between. Germline V gene lookup returns CDR1 SGHDT and CDR2 YYEEEE. The CDR3 contains 14 residues. Here the CDR3 reads CASSPRLTGNTIYF. CDR3 bases: TGTGCCAGCAGCCCGAGATTGACTGGAAACACCATATATTTT.

The genes are TRBV3-1 and TRBJ2-3, with 8 nucleotides matching TRBD2. The junction had 9 bases not matched to a gene; V was cut back by 10 bases and J by 6 bases. CDR3 length equals 13 residues. The germline V gene encodes CDR1 LGHDT and CDR2 YNNKEL (reference sequence). Here the CDR3 reads CATRSGRGDTQYF. Here the CDR3 DNA reads TGTGCCACCAGAAGCGGGAGAGGGGATACGCAGTATTTT.

V usage is TRBV28 and J usage is TRBJ2-2, with TRBD1 matching over 7 bases. With 10 bases clipped from V and 5 bases from J, the junction kept 7 bases outside the gene matches. Germline V gene data show CDR1 as MDHEN and CDR2 as SYDVKM. This CDR3 spans 13 amino acids. The CDR3 nucleotides are TGTGCCACAATGGGACAGACTACCGGGGAGCTGTTTTTT. Translation gives CATMGQTTGELFF.

The rearrangement uses TRBV18 and TRBJ2-7; perhaps D is TRBD1 or TRBD2 (5 bases each). Trimming removed 6 bases at V and 3 bases at J, with 15 bases between. The germline V gene has CDR1 KGHSH and CDR2 LQKENI. This CDR3 comprises 14 residues. The CDR3: CASSPGRLIYEQYF. In DNA form, the CDR3 reads TGTGCCAGCTCCCCGGGACGGCTGATCTACGAGCAGTACTTC.

The chain combines TRBV7-8 with TRBJ2-1, with 8 bases identical to TRBD2. The CDR3 has 15 residues. From germline, CDR1 is SGHVS and CDR2 FQNEAQ. The J segment lost 5 bases and the V segment lost 5 bases, leaving 8 bases of the junction unmatched. DNA of the CDR3: TGTGCCAGCAGCCCGCGGACTAGCAGAAACAATGAGCAGTTCTTC. Residues: CASSPRTSRNNEQFF. Combining the CDR3 with reference TRBV7-8 and TRBJ2-1 gives the whole variable domain GAGVSQSPRYKVAKRGQDVALRCDPISGHVSLFWYQQALGQGPEFLTYFQNEAQLDKSGLPSDRFFAERPEGSVSTLKIQRTQQEDSAVYLCASSPRTSRNNEQFFGPGTRLTVL.